The 13 T cell receptor beta chains presented below share a single source sample, sequenced in a study of T cells in women clearing cervical HPV infection. TCRdb's copy holds only in-frame clones and misses some; the assay was immunoSEQ multiplex PCR. This sample's table reports tens of thousands of clones. The sequenced sample was blood buffy coat. Source of these receptors: a woman aged 18-69 years with a cervical HPV16 infection that either progressed to CIN3+ or cleared (not recorded which).

With respect to this clone: The CDR3 end is not reached by the read, which stops 3 residues before it; the germline J gene fills it in. The chain carries TRBV5-6 and TRBJ1-6; D not resolved. There are 13 residues in the CDR3. The V end was cut by 2 bases, the J end by 5 bases, with 5 bases between. Germline V lookup: CDR1 SGHDT, CDR2 YYEEEE. The part of the CDR3 DNA that was read is TGTGCCAGCAGCTTAAATAATAATTCACCC. Translation: CASSLNNNSP. The entire CDR3 protein reads CASSLNNNSPLHF.

As regards this clone: The read ends 3 residues before the CDR3 terminus; that terminus is restored from the germline J gene. The chain combines TRBV7-3 with TRBJ1-2; 9 bases agree with TRBD1. Germline CDR1 is SGHTA and CDR2 is FQGTGA. The CDR3 contains 15 residues. CDR3 residues: CASSPGQGEGPGYTF. Incomplete CDR3 DNA: TGTGCCAGCAGCCCGGGACAGGGAGAAGGGCCGGGC.

Concerning this clone: The read ends 3 residues early relative to the CDR3; the germline J gene fills the gap. The genes are TRBV2 and TRBJ1-3; the match to TRBD1 covers 7 bases. CDR1 SNHLY and CDR2 FYNNEI come from the germline V gene. Trimming took 9 bases from V and 4 from J; bases not matched to a gene: 9. This CDR3 is built from 14 residues. The sequenced CDR3 bases are TGTGCCAGTCGACAGGGTGTAGAGGGAAACACC. Encoded protein: CASRQGVEGNT. The full CDR3 is CASRQGVEGNTIYF.

The part of the CDR3 DNA that was read is TGTGCCAGCAGTTGGGCACCACAAGAGACC. Protein: CASSWAPQET. In full, the CDR3 is CASSWAPQETQYF. This chain uses TRBV12-3 or TRBV12-4 with TRBJ2-5; D call uncertain. The read stops 3 residues short of the end of the CDR3; the missing end is completed from the germline J gene. Trimming took 4 bases from V and 2 from J, leaving 8 bases between them. There are 13 residues in the CDR3.

About this clone itself: The CDR3 end falls 3 residues outside the read, so it is completed with the germline J gene. The chain links TRBV19 to TRBJ2-5; maybe TRBD1 (6 bases). The CDR3 is 16 amino acids. Trimming took off 4 bases at V and 4 bases at J, with 19 bases between the two ends. CDR1 is LNHDA, CDR2 SQIVND, per germline (reference sequence). The sequenced CDR3 bases are TGTGCCAGTAGTACCTTGGACTCTCGAGGGGGAGAGACC. Its translation: CASSTLDSRGGET. Given in full, the CDR3 is CASSTLDSRGGETQYF.

Of note for this clone: The read halts 3 residues ahead of the CDR3 end, with the missing end drawn from the germline J gene. The chain carries TRBV19 and TRBJ2-1; D possibly corresponds to TRBD1 (5 bases). With 7 bases removed from V and 5 bases from J, the gap between germline ends came to 9 bases. This CDR3 spans 12 amino acids. The V gene's germline CDR1 is LNHDA and CDR2 SQIVND (reference sequence). CDR3: CASTIGDNEQFF. CDR3 bases read: TGTGCCAGTACGATAGGGGACAATGAG.

About this clone itself: The CDR3 end falls 3 residues outside the read, so it is completed with the germline J gene. The chain uses TRBV23-1 and TRBJ1-1, with a tentative D call TRBD1 (5 bases). TRBV23-1 is an open reading frame, and its role is uncertain. The germline V and J ends were trimmed by 3 bases and 1 base, with 12 bases remaining between them. The CDR3 runs 15 residues. The chain's CDR3 is CASSHLGHKNTEAFF. Partial CDR3 DNA: TGCGCCAGCAGTCACCTCGGACACAAGAACACTGAA.

With regard to this clone: The CDR3 end is not reached by the read, which stops 3 residues before it; the germline J gene fills it in. Other nucleotide sequences from this sample produce the same CDR3. The chain has TRBV11-2 and TRBJ1-1; TRBD1 matches at 8 bases. This CDR3 has 14 residues. The V and J ends lost 0 bases and 7 bases, in that order; junction bases with no gene match: 4. Per the germline V gene, CDR1 is SGHAT and CDR2 is FQNNGV. The CDR3 loop is CASSLEGTGFEAFF. CDR3 DNA, as far as it was read: TGTGCCAGCAGCTTAGAGGGGACAGGTTTTGAA.

CDR3 sequence reads: CASSYQGPQETQYF. CDR3 bases read: TGTGCCAGCAGTTATCAGGGTCCCCAAGAGACC. The chain combines TRBV6-2 or TRBV6-3 with TRBJ2-5, with D possibly being TRBD1 (5 bases). The sequenced fragment ends 3 residues before the CDR3 boundary, so the rest is inferred from the germline J gene. Trimming took 3 bases from V and 1 from J, leaving 9 bases between them. The CDR3 is made up of 14 amino acids. The germline CDR1 and CDR2 sequences are MNHEY and SVGEGT.

On this clone itself: Coverage ceases 3 residues before the CDR3 finishes, and the germline J gene fills in the end. The V call is TRBV6-4, the J call TRBJ2-2, with D maybe TRBD2 (5 bases). The CDR3 covers 14 residues. V lost 6 bases to trimming and J lost 1 base, with 9 bases between them. From germline, CDR1 is MRHNA and CDR2 SNTAGT. The sequenced CDR3 bases are TGTGCCAGCAGAGCGGCCTTGAACACCGGGGAG. Translated: CASRAALNTGE. The whole CDR3 protein is CASRAALNTGELFF.

With respect to this clone: The CDR3 is cut off 3 residues early in the read; its end comes from the germline J gene. This chain joins TRBV5-1 and TRBJ1-5; perhaps TRBD1 as D (6 bases). The V gene's germline CDR1 is SGHRS and CDR2 YFSETQ. V was cut by 0 bases and J by 2 bases, with 9 bases left in between. CDR3 length equals 15 residues. CDR3 amino acids: CASSLVAGGNQPQHF. The covered CDR3 bases are TGCGCCAGCAGCTTGGTGGCAGGGGGCAATCAGCCC. Together with reference TRBV5-1 and TRBJ1-5, the CDR3 gives the full variable domain: KAGVTQTPRYLIKTRGQQVTLSCSPISGHRSVSWYQQTPGQGLQFLFEYFSETQRNKGNFPGRFSGRQFSNSRSEMNVSTLELGDSALYLCASSLVAGGNQPQHFGDGTRLSIL.

A word on this clone: The read halts 3 residues ahead of the CDR3 end, with the missing end drawn from the germline J gene. The chain links TRBV18 to TRBJ1-2, with D uncertain. This CDR3 is built from 16 residues. Germline V gene data show CDR1 as KGHSH and CDR2 as LQKENI. V was shortened by 0 bases and J by 6 bases, with 17 bases between the two germline ends. CDR3 DNA (partial): TGTGCCAGCTCACCACCGATGGGCGGGCCGATCCATGGC. As protein: CASSPPMGGPIHG. The whole CDR3 reads CASSPPMGGPIHGYTF.

Points on this clone: One end of the junction fails to match germline, which may point to a read error. Sequencing ends 3 residues short of the CDR3 end; the germline J gene provides the rest. V is TRBV7-6 and J is TRBJ1-3, with D perhaps TRBD1 (5 bases). The length of the CDR3 is 18 residues. Germline V CDR1 and CDR2: SGHVS, FNYEAQ. The CDR3 is CASSSRDSLTYSGDTIYF. The CDR3 bases that were read are TGTGCCAGCAGTTCCCGGGACTCCCTGACTTACTCTGGAGACACC.